This TCR beta chain was sequenced for a study of OX40 agonist ivuxolimab in advanced cancers. Sequencing was performed with immunoSEQ multiplex PCR; in TCRdb, only in-frame clones are kept and a portion is missing. The sample yields about 36,000 clones, under 85% seen once. This clone was seen just once. CDR1 is LNHNV and CDR2 is YYDKDF in the germline V gene (reference sequence). The CDR3 consists of 15 residues. Trimming pared 4 bases from V and 4 bases from J, leaving 14 bases between. V usage is TRBV15 and J usage is TRBJ2-1; D is perhaps TRBD2 (6 bases). The source of this sequence is an adult with an advanced solid tumor such as melanoma, head and neck, liver or kidney cancer. Sequencing used CD4+ or CD8+ T cells sorted from blood, obtained in a trial of the OX40 agonist ivuxolimab. CDR3 loop: CATSNRDFPYNEQFF. The CDR3 nucleotides are TGTGCCACCAGCAACCGGGACTTTCCTTACAATGAGCAGTTCTTC.